Sequencing of this T cell receptor (beta chain) was carried out in a study of radiotherapy plus CTLA-4 blockade in lung cancer. Points from the study as a whole: Blood saw expansion of tumor-derived TCR clones after radiotherapy plus ipilimumab.

CTLA-4 blockade using ipilimumab, together with focal radiation, was received by patients with chemo-refractory metastatic non-small-cell lung cancer. Sequenced by immunoSEQ multiplex PCR; TCRdb stores in-frame clones only, minus some. The sample shows 50,000 to 65,000 clones, roughly four fifths of them seen only once. Of note for this clone: The antigen remains unidentified.

CDR3 length: 14 residues. Trimming removed 7 bases from V and 6 bases from J, with 16 bases in between. The chain recombines TRBV23-1 with TRBJ2-4, with unresolved D. TRBV23-1 carries the ORF label, with uncertain function. The sequence came from a human donor with non-small cell lung cancer who had a complete response to radiotherapy plus ipilimumab. The material was peripheral blood, obtained from a patient treated with radiotherapy plus ipilimumab. The CDR3 nucleotides read TGCGCCAGCACCCTGATTGAGCCCGGAAACATTCAGTACTTC. It yields the protein CASTLIEPGNIQYF.